A single TCR beta chain is shown here with its context. Donors had localized lung adenocarcinoma, a non-small cell lung cancer. This entry belongs to a study of CD4 and CD8 cells across lung adenocarcinoma regions. Each CDR3 protein is one row after TCRdb ran MiXCR on the PCR reads. Here the sample spans some 20,000 distinct CDR3 sequences, 46% being singletons. The sample was CD4+ T cells from the margin of a lung tumor. The receptor was isolated from a male donor with lung adenocarcinoma. The CD4 and CD8 labels of this study may be unreliable.

CDR3 region: CASSESLAADGTGAQFF. DNA of the CDR3: TGCGCCAGCAGTGAGTCCCTAGCGGCTGACGGCACAGGGGCGCAGTTTTTT. The V gene is TRBV10-1, the J gene TRBJ2-2; D might be TRBD1 or TRBD2, each matching 7 bases. V lost 0 bases to trimming and J lost 16 bases, with 27 bases between them. Germline CDR1 reads WNHNN; CDR2 reads SYGVQD (reference sequence). The CDR3 runs 17 residues.